The rows below give T cell receptor beta chains drawn from one sample of a study of T cells in Graves' hyperthyroidism and ophthalmopathy. TCRdb used MiXCR to reprocess the multiplex PCR reads, holding one entry per CDR3 protein. The sample lists about 550,000 distinct CDR3 sequences, around 20% occurring once. The specimen sequenced was blood. The receptors were gathered from a young man with Graves' hyperthyroidism. The CDR3 runs from the conserved cysteine through the conserved F or W. The D gene is left open where the match is weak. A clone size is listed for some rows: how often the clone was seen (once, few, many), or a class if it is expanded.

TRBV2,many,TRBJ2-5,TRBD2,TGTGCCAGCAGAACCGGGACTAGCGGGGTGGAGACCCAGTACTTC,CASRTGTSGVETQYF
TRBV2,many,TRBJ1-1,.,TGTGCCAGCAGGACCCTGGGGGGGACTGAAGCTTTCTTT,CASRTLGGTEAFF
TRBV12-3/TRBV12-4,many,TRBJ1-3,.,TGTGCCAGCAGTTTAGCGCGGGGGGTCAGTGGAAACACCATATATTTT,CASSLARGVSGNTIYF
TRBV20-1,many,TRBJ1-2,.,TGCAGTGCTATAGCCGGAAATAACTATGGCTACACCTTC,CSAIAGNNYGYTF
TRBV12-3/TRBV12-4,.,TRBJ2-2,.,TGTGCCACCCTAAAGGACACCATTTACCCCGGGGAGCTGTTTTTT,CATLKDTIYPGELFF
TRBV6-1,.,TRBJ2-5,TRBD1,TGTGCCAGCAGTCAAAAACAGGGGCGGGAGACCCAGTACTTC,CASSQKQGRETQYF
TRBV30,.,TRBJ1-5,.,TGTGCCTGGAGTCAGGGCCCGAATCAGCCCCAGCGTTTT,CAWSQGPNQPQRF
TRBV11-1,few,TRBJ1-3,.,TGTGCCAGCAGCCCCCCGACAGGATGGACTGGAAACACCATATATTTT,CASSPPTGWTGNTIYF
TRBV27,many,TRBJ1-3,TRBD1,TGTGCCAGCGCGGGACAGACCAGAAACACCATATATTTT,CASAGQTRNTIYF
TRBV5-1,.,TRBJ1-2,TRBD1,TGCGCCAGCAGCTTGGCAGGGACAGGGGGCGCAGGCTATGGCTACACCTTC,CASSLAGTGGAGYGYTF
TRBV12-3/TRBV12-4,.,TRBJ2-2,TRBD2,TGTGCCACCACGGGACTAGCGGGAGAAACCGGGGAGCTGTTTTTT,CATTGLAGETGELFF
TRBV28,.,TRBJ2-7,.,TGTGCCAGCAGTCCCCCGCTTTGGGACGAGCAGTACTTC,CASSPPLWDEQYF
TRBV12-3/TRBV12-4,many,TRBJ1-3,.,TGTGCCAGCACCCTGAATGTGCGAGGAAACACCATATATTTT,CASTLNVRGNTIYF
TRBV28,few,TRBJ2-7,TRBD1,TGTGCCAGCAGCCGGGACAGGCCTTTAGTCGAGCAGTACTTC,CASSRDRPLVEQYF
TRBV7-8,many,TRBJ2-7,TRBD1,TGTGCCAGCAGCTTACGCCGGGACAGATCCTACGAGCAGTACTTC,CASSLRRDRSYEQYF
TRBV7-8,many,TRBJ1-3,.,TGTGCCAGCAGCTTATGGCAGGGAACCGGAAACACCATATATTTT,CASSLWQGTGNTIYF
TRBV20-1,.,TRBJ1-2,.,TGCAGTGCTAGAGTTCAGGACATTAACTATGGCTACACCTTC,CSARVQDINYGYTF
TRBV28,many,TRBJ1-1,TRBD1,TGTGCCAGCAGCACCCTTCTATCTGGACAGGGAATAATGAACACTGAAGCTTTCTTT,CASSTLLSGQGIMNTEAFF
TRBV11-3,.,TRBJ2-7,TRBD1,TGTGCCAGCAGCAGGGCGGACAGGGCGGGCGAGCAGTACTTC,CASSRADRAGEQYF
TRBV6-5,many,TRBJ1-1,.,TGTGCCAGCACAGTGCTCGGGAGGGTGATCGGATGGACTGAAGCTTTCTTT,CASTVLGRVIGWTEAFF
TRBV2,many,TRBJ1-2,.,TGTGCCAGCACGAGACAGGCCTATGGCTACACCTTC,CASTRQAYGYTF
TRBV24-1,many,TRBJ1-5,.,TGTGCCACCAGTGAAGCGGGTACCGGCAATCAGCCCCAGCATTTT,CATSEAGTGNQPQHF
TRBV6-5,many,TRBJ1-2,TRBD1,TGTGCCAGCAGTTACTCAGCTGGACAGGGCTATGGCTACACCTTC,CASSYSAGQGYGYTF
TRBV30,many,TRBJ2-5,.,TGTGCCTGGAGTGTTGCGGGGAGGGAGACCCAGTACTTC,CAWSVAGRETQYF
TRBV6-1,many,TRBJ2-7,.,TGTGCCAGCAGTCCCTCCCTCGGCCGCGAGCAGTACTTC,CASSPSLGREQYF
TRBV20-1,.,TRBJ2-5,TRBD2,TGCAGTGCTAGAGCCTTAGCGGGGGGGCTGGGAGAGACCCAGTACTTC,CSARALAGGLGETQYF
TRBV3-1,.,TRBJ1-1,TRBD1,TGTGCCAGCAGCCAAGATCAGGGGGAGAACACTGAAGCTTTCTTT,CASSQDQGENTEAFF
TRBV12-3/TRBV12-4,many,TRBJ1-5,.,TGTGCCAGCAGTTTAAGATTGGCCGACTTGGGCAATCAGCCCCAGCATTTT,CASSLRLADLGNQPQHF
TRBV6-5,many,TRBJ2-7,TRBD2,TGTGCCAGCAGTTACGGGGGGACTAGCGCCTACGAGCAGTACTTC,CASSYGGTSAYEQYF
TRBV28,many,TRBJ2-7,.,TGTGCCAGCCGATTACCCCCCTACGAGCAGTACTTC,CASRLPPYEQYF
TRBV12-3/TRBV12-4,many,TRBJ1-1,.,TGTGCCAGCAGTCGCCGGGGCGAACGTCGGGCTTTCTTT,CASSRRGERRAFF
TRBV12-3/TRBV12-4,.,TRBJ2-7,TRBD1,TGTGCCAGCAGTACAGGGGAAAGGTACGAGCAGTACTTC,CASSTGERYEQYF
TRBV12-3/TRBV12-4,many,TRBJ1-1,TRBD1,TGTGCCAGCAGTTTAGCGGACAGGAGATACACTGAAGCTTTCTTT,CASSLADRRYTEAFF